The next 20 T cell receptor beta chains were all read from a single sample in a study of cytomegalovirus exposure and HLA in healthy donors. It was with 60 Vbeta and 13 Jbeta primers that the PCR ran. Libraries were prepared by immunoSEQ multiplex PCR; TCRdb keeps only in-frame clonotypes and omits some of them. Among approximately 120,000 clones, roughly 85% were seen once, and the ten largest hold approximately 3.5%. Sample: PBMCs. The source is a woman between 40 and 55 years old in good health and CMV-seropositive.

CDR3 region: CASSPTQGQGYGYTF. CDR3 nucleotide sequence: TGTGCCAGCAGCCCGACACAGGGGCAAGGCTATGGCTACACCTTC. The chain carries TRBV11-2 and TRBJ1-2; 7 nucleotides line up with TRBD1. The V and J ends lost 5 bases and 4 bases, in that order; junction bases with no gene match: 10. The germline V gene encodes CDR1 SGHAT and CDR2 FQNNGV. The CDR3 runs to 15 residues.

This clone was picked up one time. A junction end diverges from the germline sequence, so it may reflect a read error. The gene calls are TRBV25-1 and TRBJ1-2, with D maybe TRBD1 (6 bases). In germline, CDR1 is MGHDK, CDR2 SYGVNS. There are 14 residues in the CDR3. In DNA, the CDR3 is TGTGCCAGTAGAGGGGTCAGGGGAAACTATGGCTACACCTTT. Protein product: CASRGVRGNYGYTF.

The rearrangement links TRBV6-4 to TRBJ2-1; 12 positions match TRBD2. The CDR3 is 14 amino acids. Germline V gene sequence: CDR1 MRHNA, CDR2 SNTAGT. V shed 3 bases, J shed 12 bases, and the junction held 6 bases outside the gene matches. This chain's CDR3 is CASSEGTSGLAQFF. As DNA, the CDR3 is TGTGCCAGCAGTGAAGGGACTAGCGGGCTTGCGCAGTTCTTC.

The chain uses TRBV28 and TRBJ2-5, with D possibly matching TRBD2 (6 bases). Looked up from germline, CDR1 is MDHEN and CDR2 is SYDVKM. The length of the CDR3 is 14 residues. The germline V and J ends were trimmed by 2 bases and 4 bases, with 11 bases remaining between them. In DNA, the CDR3 is TGTGCCAGCAGTTTAGGGGGGTGGGGAGAGACCCAGTACTTC. Amino acid sequence: CASSLGGWGETQYF.

The chain carries TRBV5-4 and TRBJ2-5, with 7 bases that match TRBD1. The junction had 1 base not matched to a gene; V was cut back by 2 bases and J by 0 bases. Per germline, CDR1 SGHNT and CDR2 YYREEE (reference sequence). This CDR3 contains 14 residues. This CDR3 is CASSFGTDQETQYF. The CDR3 DNA is TGTGCCAGCAGCTTTGGGACAGACCAAGAGACCCAGTACTTC.

The chain carries TRBV7-9 and TRBJ2-7, with 7 bases aligning to TRBD2. Germline trimming cut 2 bases from V and 0 bases from J; bases unmatched to any gene: 7. CDR3 length: 16 residues. Germline lookup yields CDR1 SEHNR and CDR2 FQNEAQ (reference sequence). The CDR3 region is CASSLPPSGSSYEQYF. The CDR3 DNA follows: TGTGCCAGCAGCTTACCTCCTAGCGGTAGCTCCTACGAGCAGTACTTC.

The chain links TRBV10-3 to TRBJ2-1, with 11 bases identical to TRBD2. Germline CDR1 ENHRY, CDR2 SYGVKD. The CDR3 consists of 15 residues. The V and J ends lost 1 base and 10 bases, in that order; junction bases with no gene match: 6. CDR3 DNA: TGTGCCATCAGTGAGTTAACTAGCGGGAGAAACGAGCAGTTCTTC. Translating it yields CAISELTSGRNEQFF.

The chain combines TRBV5-1 with TRBJ2-7; D gene unclear. The CDR3 runs to 13 residues. The germline gives CDR1 SGHRS, CDR2 YFSETQ. With 4 bases removed from V and 6 bases from J, the gap between germline ends came to 14 bases. This CDR3 is CASSLPSLSEQYF. As DNA, the CDR3 is TGCGCCAGCAGCCTGCCGAGTTTAAGCGAGCAGTACTTC.

CDR3 amino acids: CASSLLDRNSYEQYF. CDR3 nucleotide sequence: TGTGCCAGCAGTTTGTTAGACAGAAACTCCTACGAGCAGTACTTC. The chain has TRBV27 and TRBJ2-7; TRBD1 is a possible D gene (5 bases). The CDR3 has 15 amino acids. Germline CDR1 MNHEY, CDR2 SMNVEV (reference sequence). V lost 3 bases and J 0 bases, leaving 12 bases between the germline ends.

The V gene is TRBV27, the J gene TRBJ1-1; 7 bases match TRBD1. This CDR3 region has 15 residues. Per germline, CDR1 MNHEY and CDR2 SMNVEV (reference sequence). The ends lost 2 bases at V and 1 base at J; junction bases unmatched: 4. The CDR3 region is CASSLRGTANTEAFF. CDR3 bases: TGTGCCAGCAGTTTACGCGGGACAGCGAACACTGAAGCTTTCTTT.

V gene TRBV19 combines with J gene TRBJ1-2, with 8 positions matching TRBD1. Germline V lookup: CDR1 LNHDA, CDR2 SQIVND (reference sequence). The CDR3 covers 15 residues. J gave up 4 bases and V 5 bases, and 9 bases lay outside the gene matches. Here the CDR3 reads CASSHRDRRTYGYTF. The DNA of the CDR3 is TGTGCCAGTAGTCACCGGGACAGGAGAACCTATGGCTACACCTTC.

As DNA, the CDR3 is TGTGCCAGCAGTCCGCTTACAGGAAACACTGAAGCTTTCTTT. Translated: CASSPLTGNTEAFF. V is TRBV28 and J is TRBJ1-1, with D maybe TRBD1 (5 bases). The CDR3 covers 14 residues. Germline V gene sequence: CDR1 MDHEN, CDR2 SYDVKM. V was clipped by 5 bases and J by 2 bases, with 12 bases between them.

V gene TRBV5-5 combines with J gene TRBJ2-7; 12 bases match TRBD2. This CDR3 contains 14 residues. V trimming: 0 bases; J trimming: 5 bases; junction bases outside the gene matches: 0. Per the germline V gene, CDR1 is SGHKS and CDR2 is YYEKEE (reference sequence). CDR3 bases: TGTGCCAGCAGCTTGGGACTAGCGGGGGACGAGCAGTACTTC. It translates to CASSLGLAGDEQYF.

This chain connects TRBV10-3 to TRBJ2-7; the D gene is possibly TRBD2 (5 bases). Germline V gene sequence: CDR1 ENHRY, CDR2 SYGVKD. CDR3 size: 16 residues. Trimming cost V 3 bases and J 4 bases, with 19 bases left between them. The CDR3 here is CAISDGGPLVPYEQYF. The CDR3, as DNA: TGTGCCATCAGTGATGGCGGGCCCTTAGTACCGTACGAGCAGTACTTC.

As regards this clone: Other DNA sequences of this sample code for an identical CDR3. The chain combines TRBV6-1 with TRBJ1-2; TRBD1 matches 11 bases. Germline CDR1 reads MNHNS; CDR2 reads SASEGT. This CDR3 has 14 amino acids. V dropped 3 bases and J dropped 4; count of bases not matched to a gene: 1. The CDR3: CASSDGTGGYGYTF. The CDR3 DNA reads as TGTGCCAGCAGTGACGGGACAGGGGGCTATGGCTACACCTTC.

The chain combines TRBV19 with TRBJ2-6; a possible D gene is TRBD1 (6 bases). V was trimmed by 5 bases and J by 0 bases, leaving 8 bases between them. This CDR3 is built from 15 residues. From germline, CDR1 is LNHDA and CDR2 SQIVND (reference sequence). This chain's CDR3 is CASSSQGSGANVLTF. The CDR3 DNA sequence: TGTGCCAGTAGTTCACAGGGCTCTGGGGCCAACGTCCTGACTTTC.

V and J are TRBV7-3 and TRBJ2-3, with 7 positions matching TRBD2. The germline V gene has CDR1 SGHTA and CDR2 FQGTGA. The CDR3 has 14 amino acids. V was clipped by 1 base and J by 5 bases; unmatched bases: 3. The CDR3 DNA follows: TGTGCCAGCAGCTTAAGCCTAGCGGTAGATACGCAGTATTTT. This sequence encodes CASSLSLAVDTQYF.

The chain employs TRBV5-6 and TRBJ2-7; 10 bases match TRBD1. Trimming at V came to 4 bases and at J to 6 bases, leaving 7 bases not matched to a gene. The CDR3 is made up of 14 amino acids. Germline V CDR1 and CDR2: SGHDT, YYEEEE. This CDR3 reads CASSTGQGVSEQYF. Here the CDR3 DNA reads TGTGCCAGCAGCACCGGACAGGGGGTGAGCGAGCAGTACTTC.

Regarding this clone: Compared with germline, one end of the junction differs, possibly owing to a read error. The J gene is TRBJ1-1, the V gene TRBV5-1; 10 nucleotides line up with TRBD1. This CDR3 spans 14 amino acids. The germline V gene has CDR1 SGHRS and CDR2 YFSETQ. This chain's CDR3 is CASSSSRTGGIVVF. The CDR3 nucleotides read TGCGCCAGCAGCTCGTCCCGGACAGGGGGGATTGTTGTCTTT.

The chain carries TRBV5-1 and TRBJ2-3; 7 nucleotides match TRBD2. This CDR3 contains 15 residues. From germline, CDR1 is SGHRS and CDR2 YFSETQ. Trimming took 2 bases from V and 0 from J; bases not matched to a gene: 3. CDR3 sequence: CASSFQGGSTDTQYF. The CDR3 DNA reads TGCGCCAGCAGCTTTCAGGGAGGGAGCACAGATACGCAGTATTTT. Supplemented by reference TRBV5-1 and TRBJ2-3, the full variable domain reads KAGVTQTPRYLIKTRGQQVTLSCSPISGHRSVSWYQQTPGQGLQFLFEYFSETQRNKGNFPGRFSGRQFSNSRSEMNVSTLELGDSALYLCASSFQGGSTDTQYFGPGTRLTVL.